The 5 T cell receptor beta chains reported below all come from one sample, sequenced in a study of blood T cell repertoires in COVID-19. TCRdb's table, derived via immunoSEQ multiplex PCR, lists solely in-frame clones and lacks some. The sample holds roughly 86,000 clones, around 87% seen once. The specimen was peripheral blood. The receptors were gathered from a man between 35 and 55 years old with acute or convalescent COVID-19.

The chain joins TRBV6-1 to TRBJ1-6; D unclear. Trimming left V 6 bases short and J 10 bases short, with 13 bases between. In germline, CDR1 is MNHNS, CDR2 SASEGT. The CDR3 runs 13 residues. The CDR3 nucleotides read TGTGCCAGCAGATTAGAGGCGAGATCACCCCTCCACTTT. Amino acids: CASRLEARSPLHF.

The rearrangement links TRBV6-6 to TRBJ2-7, with D perhaps matching TRBD1 (6 bases). The CDR3 runs to 15 residues. Germline V gene lookup returns CDR1 MNHNY and CDR2 SVGAGI (reference sequence). Trimming removed 2 bases at V and 0 bases at J, with 11 bases between. For the CDR3, the DNA is TGTGCCAGCAGTTACGCCAGGGGTTACTCCTACGAGCAGTACTTC. Translation: CASSYARGYSYEQYF.

V and J are TRBV6-5 and TRBJ1-4, with 7 positions matching TRBD1. The ends lost 0 bases at V and 7 bases at J; junction bases unmatched: 5. Per germline, CDR1 MNHEY and CDR2 SVGAGI. This CDR3 is built from 15 residues. CDR3 DNA sequence: TGTGCCAGCAGTTACTCAAGACAGGGAAGTGAAAAACTGTTTTTT. Translated: CASSYSRQGSEKLFF.

The chain employs TRBV3-1 (or the pseudogene TRBV3-2) and TRBJ2-3, with 9 bases aligning to TRBD2. V trimming: 0 bases; J trimming: 1 base; junction bases outside the gene matches: 8. This CDR3 is built from 18 residues. Germline loops: CDR1 LGHDT, CDR2 YNNKEL (reference sequence). The CDR3 loop reads CASSQELLAGLGTDTQYF. The CDR3 DNA is TGTGCCAGCAGCCAAGAATTACTAGCGGGTCTCGGCACAGATACGCAGTATTTT.

In this sample, this clone turned up once. The chain links TRBV6-5 to TRBJ1-2; a possible D gene is TRBD1 (5 bases). V lost 0 bases and J lost 3, with 11 bases in between. CDR3 length equals 15 residues. Germline CDR1 reads MNHEY; CDR2 reads SVGAGI. CDR3 DNA: TGTGCCAGCAGTTACTCGCTACAGGTCCACTATGGCTACACCTTC. Amino acids: CASSYSLQVHYGYTF.